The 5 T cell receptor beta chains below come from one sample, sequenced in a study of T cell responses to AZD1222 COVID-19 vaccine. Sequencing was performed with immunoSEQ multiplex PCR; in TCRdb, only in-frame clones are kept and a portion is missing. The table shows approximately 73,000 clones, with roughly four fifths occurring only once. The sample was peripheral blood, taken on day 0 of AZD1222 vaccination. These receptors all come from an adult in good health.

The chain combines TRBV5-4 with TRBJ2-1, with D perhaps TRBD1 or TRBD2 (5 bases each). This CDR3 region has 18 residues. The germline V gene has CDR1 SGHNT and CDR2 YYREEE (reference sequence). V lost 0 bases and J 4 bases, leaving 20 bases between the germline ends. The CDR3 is CASSLGGSDYLRYNEQFF. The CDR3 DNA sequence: TGTGCCAGCAGCTTGGGGGGGTCAGACTACCTTCGTTACAATGAGCAGTTCTTC.

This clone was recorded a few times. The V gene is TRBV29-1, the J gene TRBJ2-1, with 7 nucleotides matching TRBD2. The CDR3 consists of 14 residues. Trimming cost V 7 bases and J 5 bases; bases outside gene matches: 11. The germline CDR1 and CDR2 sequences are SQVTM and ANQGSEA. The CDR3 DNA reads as TGCAGCGCCCCTGCGGGAGTCTATAACAATGAGCAGTTCTTC. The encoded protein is CSAPAGVYNNEQFF.

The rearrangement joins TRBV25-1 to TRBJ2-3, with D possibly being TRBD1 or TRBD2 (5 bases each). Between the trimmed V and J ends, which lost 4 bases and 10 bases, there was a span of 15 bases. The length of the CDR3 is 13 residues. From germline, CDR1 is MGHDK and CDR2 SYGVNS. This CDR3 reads CASSANSGLAQYF. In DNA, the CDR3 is TGTGCCAGCAGTGCCAATTCGGGGCTGGCGCAGTATTTT. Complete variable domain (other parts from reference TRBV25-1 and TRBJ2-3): EADIYQTPRYLVIGTGKKITLECSQTMGHDKMYWYQQDPGMELHLIHYSYGVNSTEKGDLSSESTVSRIRTEHFPLTLESARPSHTSQYLCASSANSGLAQYFGPGTRLTVL.

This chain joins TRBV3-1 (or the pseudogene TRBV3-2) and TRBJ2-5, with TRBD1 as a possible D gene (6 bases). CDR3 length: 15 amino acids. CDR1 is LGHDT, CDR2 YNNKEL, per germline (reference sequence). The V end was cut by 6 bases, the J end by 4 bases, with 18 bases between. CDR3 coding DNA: TGTGCCAGCAGACTACAGGGTAACAGTCGAGAGACCCAGTACTTC. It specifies CASRLQGNSRETQYF.

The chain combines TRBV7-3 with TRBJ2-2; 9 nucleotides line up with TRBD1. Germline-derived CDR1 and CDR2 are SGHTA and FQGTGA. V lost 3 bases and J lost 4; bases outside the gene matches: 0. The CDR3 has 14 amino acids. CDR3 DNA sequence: TGTGCCAGCAGCTTGGGACAGGGCACCGGGGAGCTGTTTTTT. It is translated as CASSLGQGTGELFF.